This T cell receptor beta chain was sequenced for a study of CD8 T cells in ankylosing spondylitis. Study-level points and caveats: What appeared characteristic of ankylosing spondylitis blood was a TCR beta motif of several highly homologous variants.

The CDR3 has 14 amino acids. Germline CDR1 and CDR2: DFQATT and SNEGSKA (reference sequence). Trimming left V 5 bases short and J 0 bases short, with 10 bases between. One entry per CDR3 protein, called by TCRdb with MiXCR from the 5' RACE reads. The sample has about 700,000 distinct CDR3 sequences, around 19% seen once. Of note for this clonotype: No antigen is known for it.

Sequenced input: blood, either unsorted or a sorted T cell fraction (not recorded which). The origin of this receptor is a male donor with ankylosing spondylitis. This chain joins TRBV20-1 and TRBJ2-2; D ambiguous. This chain's CDR3 is CSAARSPNTGELFF. The CDR3 DNA sequence: TGCAGTGCTGCACGATCGCCGAACACCGGGGAGCTGTTTTTT.